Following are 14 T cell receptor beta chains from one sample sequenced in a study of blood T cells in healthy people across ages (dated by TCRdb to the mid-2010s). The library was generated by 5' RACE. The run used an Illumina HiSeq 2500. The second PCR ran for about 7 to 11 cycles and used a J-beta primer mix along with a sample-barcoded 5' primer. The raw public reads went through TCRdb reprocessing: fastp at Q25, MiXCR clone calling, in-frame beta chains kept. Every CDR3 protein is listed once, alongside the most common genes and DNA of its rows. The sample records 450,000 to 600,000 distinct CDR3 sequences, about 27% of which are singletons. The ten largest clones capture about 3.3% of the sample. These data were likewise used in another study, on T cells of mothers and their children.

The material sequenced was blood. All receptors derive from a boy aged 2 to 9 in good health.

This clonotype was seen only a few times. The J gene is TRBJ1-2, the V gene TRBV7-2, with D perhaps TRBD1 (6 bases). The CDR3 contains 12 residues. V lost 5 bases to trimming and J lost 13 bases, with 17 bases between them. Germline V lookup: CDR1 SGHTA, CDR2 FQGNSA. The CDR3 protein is CASSPKGEGLTF. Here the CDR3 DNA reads TGTGCCAGCAGCCCAAAGGGGGAGGGGCTCACCTTC.

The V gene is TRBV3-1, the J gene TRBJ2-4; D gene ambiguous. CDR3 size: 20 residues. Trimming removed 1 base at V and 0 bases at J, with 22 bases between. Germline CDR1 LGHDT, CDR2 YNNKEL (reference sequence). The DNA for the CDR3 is TGTGCCAGCAGCCAAGTCTTGCCTAGTGGGTCCCCTTTAGCCAAAAACATTCAGTACTTC. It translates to CASSQVLPSGSPLAKNIQYF.

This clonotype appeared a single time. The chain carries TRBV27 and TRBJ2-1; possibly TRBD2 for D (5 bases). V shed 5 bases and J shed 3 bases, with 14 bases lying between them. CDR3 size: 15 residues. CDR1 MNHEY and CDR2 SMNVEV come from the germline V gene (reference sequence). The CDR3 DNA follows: TGTGCCAGCAGTGTGCTAGCCCCTTTCTACAATGAGCAGTTCTTC. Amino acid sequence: CASSVLAPFYNEQFF.

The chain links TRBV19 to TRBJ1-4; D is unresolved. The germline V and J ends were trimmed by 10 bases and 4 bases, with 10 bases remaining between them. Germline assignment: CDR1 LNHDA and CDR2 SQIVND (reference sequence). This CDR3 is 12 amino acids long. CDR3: CATGRGNEKLFF. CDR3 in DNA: TGTGCCACCGGCCGGGGTAATGAAAAACTGTTTTTT.

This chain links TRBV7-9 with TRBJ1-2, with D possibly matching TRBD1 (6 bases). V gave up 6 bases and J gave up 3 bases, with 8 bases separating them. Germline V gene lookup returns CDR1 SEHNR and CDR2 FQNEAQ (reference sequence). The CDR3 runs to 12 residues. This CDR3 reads CASRRGDYGYTF. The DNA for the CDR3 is TGTGCCAGCAGGAGGGGGGACTATGGCTACACCTTC.

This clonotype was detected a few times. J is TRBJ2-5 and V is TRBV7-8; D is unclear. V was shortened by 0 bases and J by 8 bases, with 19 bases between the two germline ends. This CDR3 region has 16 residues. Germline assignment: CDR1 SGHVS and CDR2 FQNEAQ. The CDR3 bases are TGTGCCAGCAGCTTAGCGCGTAGCTCGCCTGTTGTAACCCAGTACTTC. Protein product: CASSLARSSPVVTQYF.

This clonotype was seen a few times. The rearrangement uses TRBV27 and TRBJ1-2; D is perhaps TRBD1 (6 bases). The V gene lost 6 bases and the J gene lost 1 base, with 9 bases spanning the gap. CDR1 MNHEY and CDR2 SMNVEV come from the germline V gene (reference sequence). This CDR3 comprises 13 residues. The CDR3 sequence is CASRRDNNYGYTF. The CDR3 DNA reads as TGTGCCAGCAGGAGGGACAATAACTATGGCTACACCTTC.

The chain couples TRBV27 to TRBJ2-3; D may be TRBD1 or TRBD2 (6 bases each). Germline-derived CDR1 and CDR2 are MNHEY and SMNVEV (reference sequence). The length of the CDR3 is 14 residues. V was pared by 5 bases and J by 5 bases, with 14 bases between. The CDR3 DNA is TGTGCCAGCAGTCTAGGGGGGTTGGAAGATACGCAGTATTTT. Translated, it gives CASSLGGLEDTQYF.

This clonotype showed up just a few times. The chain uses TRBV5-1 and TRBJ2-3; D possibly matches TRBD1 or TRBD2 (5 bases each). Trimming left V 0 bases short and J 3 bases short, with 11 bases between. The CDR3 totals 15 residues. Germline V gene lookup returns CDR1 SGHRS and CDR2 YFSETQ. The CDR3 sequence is CASSLGGAITDTQYF. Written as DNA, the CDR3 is TGCGCCAGCAGCTTGGGAGGGGCAATTACAGATACGCAGTATTTT. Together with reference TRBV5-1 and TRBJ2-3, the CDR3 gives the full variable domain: KAGVTQTPRYLIKTRGQQVTLSCSPISGHRSVSWYQQTPGQGLQFLFEYFSETQRNKGNFPGRFSGRQFSNSRSEMNVSTLELGDSALYLCASSLGGAITDTQYFGPGTRLTVL.

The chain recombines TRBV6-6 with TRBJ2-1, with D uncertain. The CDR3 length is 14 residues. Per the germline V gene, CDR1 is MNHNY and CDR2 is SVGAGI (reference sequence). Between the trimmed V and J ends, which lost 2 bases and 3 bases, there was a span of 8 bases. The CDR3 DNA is TGTGCCAGCAGTTACCGAGAGAGCTACAATGAGCAGTTCTTC. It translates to CASSYRESYNEQFF.

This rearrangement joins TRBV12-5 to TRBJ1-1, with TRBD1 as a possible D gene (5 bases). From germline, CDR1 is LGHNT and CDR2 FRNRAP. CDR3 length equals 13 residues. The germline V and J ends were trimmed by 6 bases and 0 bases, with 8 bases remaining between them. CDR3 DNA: TGTGCTAGTGGGGCAGGGATGAACACTGAAGCTTTCTTT. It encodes CASGAGMNTEAFF.

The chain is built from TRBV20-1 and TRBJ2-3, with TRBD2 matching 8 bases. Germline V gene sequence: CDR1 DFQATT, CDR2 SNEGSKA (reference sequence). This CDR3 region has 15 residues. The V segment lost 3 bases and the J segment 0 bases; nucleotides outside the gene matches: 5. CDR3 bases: TGCAGTGCTAGCCCAGCGGGGGCCAGCACAGATACGCAGTATTTT. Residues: CSASPAGASTDTQYF.

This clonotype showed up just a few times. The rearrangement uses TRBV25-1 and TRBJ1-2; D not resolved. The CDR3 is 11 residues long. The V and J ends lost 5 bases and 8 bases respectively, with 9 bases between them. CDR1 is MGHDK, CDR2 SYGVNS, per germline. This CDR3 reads CASSWGGGYTF. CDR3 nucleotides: TGTGCCAGCAGTTGGGGTGGCGGCTACACCTTC.

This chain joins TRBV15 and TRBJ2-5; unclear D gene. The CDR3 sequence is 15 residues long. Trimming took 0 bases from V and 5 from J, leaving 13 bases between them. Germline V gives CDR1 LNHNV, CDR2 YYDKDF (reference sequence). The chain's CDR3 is CATSRDPGVGETQYF. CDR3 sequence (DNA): TGTGCCACCAGCAGAGATCCTGGGGTTGGGGAGACCCAGTACTTC. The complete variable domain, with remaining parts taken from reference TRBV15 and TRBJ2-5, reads DAMVIQNPRYQVTQFGKPVTLSCSQTLNHNVMYWYQQKSSQAPKLLFHYYDKDFNNEADTPDNFQSRRPNTSFCFLDIRSPGLGDTAMYLCATSRDPGVGETQYFGPGTRLLVL.